The clone carrying this T cell receptor beta chain was observed at least ten times. Its antigen is not identified. This record belongs to a study of T-cell memory formation after mild COVID-19. General study points: Among CD4+ contracting clones, most were CM and EM, and CD8+ ones EMRA. Confirmation of SARS-CoV-2 specificity was lacking for second-wave clones peaking day 37. Contracting clones, day 15 to 85, had balanced CD4/CD8, and later expanders favored CD4+.

Per germline, CDR1 DFQATT and CDR2 SNEGSKA (reference sequence). V was trimmed by 5 bases and J by 3 bases, leaving 11 bases between them. The CDR3 is 12 residues long. TCRdb processed the 5' RACE reads anew with MiXCR; each CDR3 protein has one entry. The sample consists of a few hundred thousand distinct CDR3 sequences, less than 20% of them appearing once. The source of this sequence is a man between 18 and 35 years old who had mild COVID-19 (a few samples of this study predate the infection). Cell type and time point are not known. Sequencing was carried out using PBMCs or a T cell subset sorted from them (not recorded which). The chain recombines TRBV20-1 with TRBJ2-7; no definite D call. The CDR3 bases are TGCAGTGCTCACTATTCTCTCTACGAGCAGTACTTC. Residues: CSAHYSLYEQYF.